Included here is one TCR beta chain sequence, with context. The entry originates in a study of T-cell reconstitution after alpha-beta-depleted transplantation in children. Preparation of the TCRbeta library used unique molecular identifiers. Via MiXCR, TCRdb re-called the PCR reads, giving one row per CDR3 protein. The sample has hundreds of thousands of distinct CDR3 sequences; about 30% are singletons. The sequencing used PBMCs from the stem cell graft donor, collected from the stem cell graft. The receptor comes from a human donor who donated a stem cell graft to a child with aplastic anemia.

The CDR3 protein is CASSSSGTAQETQYF. The CDR3 coding sequence is TGTGCCAGCAGTTCCTCCGGGACAGCCCAAGAGACCCAGTACTTC. The chain joins TRBV28 to TRBJ2-5; TRBD1 aligns across 7 bases. CDR1 is MDHEN and CDR2 is SYDVKM in the germline V gene. Losses at the gene ends were 4 bases for V and 1 base for J; bases not matched to a gene: 6. The CDR3 runs to 15 residues.